These 21 T cell receptor beta chains share one sample of origin, sequenced in a study of patients and donors after allogeneic stem cell transplantation. From the RT-PCR reads, TCRdb called clonotypes with MiXCR, one entry per CDR3 protein. The sample lists approximately 430,000 distinct CDR3 sequences, 16% occurring once. Material for sequencing was blood, either unsorted or a sorted T cell fraction (not recorded which). All receptors come from a human donor who was either an allogeneic HSCT recipient or a stem cell or donor lymphocyte infusion donor (not recorded which). It is not recorded whose cells these are; they may come from a transplant donor.

This clonotype came up a few times. J is TRBJ2-7 and V is TRBV15; 8 bases map to TRBD2. The V gene's germline CDR1 is LNHNV and CDR2 YYDKDF (reference sequence). The CDR3 has 17 amino acids. V was clipped by 0 bases and J by 0 bases; unmatched bases: 7. The CDR3, as DNA: TGTGCCACCAGCAGAGATTCGCGGGGGGCGAACTCCTACGAGCAGTACTTC. Protein product: CATSRDSRGANSYEQYF.

The chain employs TRBV5-1 and TRBJ1-1; the D is unclear. V shed 0 bases and J shed 6 bases, with 9 bases lying between them. CDR1 is SGHRS and CDR2 is YFSETQ in the germline V gene. The CDR3 consists of 13 residues. The chain's CDR3 is CASSLANRPEAFF. CDR3 in DNA: TGCGCCAGCAGCTTGGCCAATCGTCCTGAAGCTTTCTTT.

V is TRBV20-1 and J is TRBJ1-5; the D gene is possibly TRBD1 (6 bases). The V gene lost 1 base and the J gene lost 0 bases, with 19 bases spanning the gap. The germline CDR1 and CDR2 sequences are DFQATT and SNEGSKA (reference sequence). This CDR3 contains 18 residues. The CDR3 DNA is TGCAGTGCTAGAGTGGGTGAGCAGGGGCCCTATAGCAATCAGCCCCAGCATTTT. This codes for CSARVGEQGPYSNQPQHF.

The chain combines TRBV12-3 or TRBV12-4 with TRBJ1-2; 7 bases map to TRBD1. This CDR3 is 18 amino acids long. V was clipped by 3 bases and J by 1 base; unmatched bases: 14. The DNA of the CDR3 is TGTGCCAGCAGTTTCGGATTTTACCGTCGACAGGGTAACTATGGCTACACCTTC. Encoded protein: CASSFGFYRRQGNYGYTF.

The V gene is TRBV14, the J gene TRBJ2-2; D call uncertain. Germline loops: CDR1 SGHDN, CDR2 FVKESK. Trimming cost V 0 bases and J 7 bases, with 6 bases left between them. This CDR3 has 13 residues. The CDR3, as DNA: TGTGCCAGCAGCCAAGACGAAGGCGGGGAGCTGTTTTTT. Protein product: CASSQDEGGELFF.

CDR3 bases: TGCAGCGTTGATATGCACAGGGTCACTGAAGCTTTCTTT. Its translation is CSVDMHRVTEAFF. The chain employs TRBV29-1 and TRBJ1-1, with D possibly matching TRBD1 (6 bases). The CDR3 is made up of 13 amino acids. Germline loops: CDR1 SQVTM, CDR2 ANQGSEA. Trimming took 3 bases from V and 4 from J, leaving 12 bases between them.

The sample holds many counts of this clonotype. This chain joins TRBV12-3 or TRBV12-4 and TRBJ1-1; 10 bases agree with TRBD1. The CDR3 runs to 14 residues. V shed 5 bases and J 5 bases; nucleotides not matched to a gene: 5. CDR3 in DNA: TGTGCCAGCAGTCCGGACAGGGGGTATACTGAAGCTTTCTTT. Amino acids: CASSPDRGYTEAFF.

The table lists this clonotype with many counts. This chain links TRBV14 with TRBJ1-2; tentative D call: TRBD1 (5 bases). V lost 0 bases, J lost 0 bases, and 11 bases lay in between. Germline lookup yields CDR1 SGHDN and CDR2 FVKESK. The CDR3 extends over 16 amino acids. CDR3 DNA: TGTGCCAGCAGCCAAGATATCAGGGCGGCTAACTATGGCTACACCTTC. Translation gives CASSQDIRAANYGYTF.

The sample holds many counts of this clonotype. Sequence at one end of the junction differs from germline and may be a read error. The rearrangement joins TRBV7-9 to TRBJ2-5; D is undetermined. From germline, CDR1 is SEHNR and CDR2 FQNEAQ (reference sequence). This CDR3 is 12 amino acids long. CDR3 sequence (DNA): TGTGCCAGCAGCTTAGAAAGTCCAAATGGGGATTTC. It codes for CASSLESPNGDF.

This clonotype was counted between two and nine times. The genes are TRBV20-1 and TRBJ2-7; D gene uncertain. The CDR3 is made up of 11 amino acids. With 5 bases removed from V and 3 bases from J, the gap between germline ends came to 8 bases. Germline CDR1 and CDR2: DFQATT and SNEGSKA (reference sequence). The chain's CDR3 is CSAPGVYEQYF. In DNA form, the CDR3 reads TGCAGTGCTCCTGGGGTCTACGAGCAGTACTTC.

The V gene is TRBV18, the J gene TRBJ1-1; TRBD1 is a possible D gene (6 bases). V lost 5 bases to trimming and J lost 1 base, with 8 bases between them. This CDR3 comprises 13 residues. The V gene's germline CDR1 is KGHSH and CDR2 LQKENI. The CDR3 nucleotides are TGTGCCAGCTCAGACAGGCCGAACACTGAAGCTTTCTTT. Residues: CASSDRPNTEAFF. The full variable domain, rest sourced from reference TRBV18 and TRBJ1-1, is NAGVMQNPRHLVRRRGQEARLRCSPMKGHSHVYWYRQLPEEGLKFMVYLQKENIIDESGMPKERFSAEFPKEGPSILRIQQVVRGDSAAYFCASSDRPNTEAFFGQGTRLTVV.

The CDR3 is CASSLAGQGGNSPLHF. Written as DNA, the CDR3 is TGTGCCAGCAGCTTAGCAGGACAGGGTGGCAATTCACCCCTCCACTTT. V and J are TRBV7-6 and TRBJ1-6, with 8 positions matching TRBD1. Trimming took 0 bases from V and 7 from J; bases not matched to a gene: 5. This CDR3 has 16 amino acids. Germline V gene data show CDR1 as SGHVS and CDR2 as FNYEAQ.

In its sample, this clonotype was seen many times. The gene calls are TRBV12-3 or TRBV12-4 and TRBJ1-2; the D is unclear. The CDR3 runs to 12 residues. The V end lost 6 bases, the J end lost 2 bases, and 7 bases lay between the germline ends. The CDR3 coding sequence is TGTGCCAGCAGACTCCGGAACTATGGCTACACCTTC. It codes for CASRLRNYGYTF.

The chain employs TRBV5-1 and TRBJ2-7; the D call may be TRBD1 or TRBD2 (6 bases each). This CDR3 has 14 residues. Trimming took off 5 bases at V and 7 bases at J, with 19 bases between the two ends. Germline V CDR1 and CDR2: SGHRS, YFSETQ. The CDR3 region has the DNA TGCGCCAGCAGACCGACTAGTGGGGGCGGGGAGCAGTACTTC. This sequence encodes CASRPTSGGGEQYF.

The rearrangement uses TRBV11-2 and TRBJ1-6, with 8 nucleotides matching TRBD1. CDR1 SGHAT and CDR2 FQNNGV come from the germline V gene. Trimming at V came to 4 bases and at J to 8 bases, leaving 16 bases not matched to a gene. The CDR3 is 18 amino acids. DNA for the CDR3: TGTGCCAGCAGCTCATCACCTTGGACAGGGCGGTTCCATTCACCCCTCCACTTT. Translating gives CASSSSPWTGRFHSPLHF. Complete variable domain (other parts from reference TRBV11-2 and TRBJ1-6): EAGVAQSPRYKIIEKRQSVAFWCNPISGHATLYWYQQILGQGPKLLIQFQNNGVVDDSQLPKDRFSAERLKGVDSTLKIQPAKLEDSAVYLCASSSSPWTGRFHSPLHFGNGTRLTVT.

The sample holds a few counts of this clonotype. The chain employs TRBV20-1 and TRBJ2-7; 9 nucleotides line up with TRBD2. Germline V gene lookup returns CDR1 DFQATT and CDR2 SNEGSKA (reference sequence). This CDR3 is built from 14 residues. J gave up 5 bases and V 2 bases, and 7 bases lay outside the gene matches. This chain's CDR3 is CSARIGGRANEQYF. The CDR3 bases are TGCAGTGCTAGAATAGGCGGGAGGGCCAACGAGCAGTACTTC.

J is TRBJ2-3 and V is TRBV25-1, with 7 bases identical to TRBD2. The CDR3 sequence is 17 residues long. J was trimmed by 1 base and V by 1 base; bases with no gene match: 8. In germline, CDR1 is MGHDK, CDR2 SYGVNS. This CDR3 is CASSESGLGKGTDTQYF. The CDR3 region has the DNA TGTGCCAGCAGTGAATCCGGACTAGGAAAAGGCACAGATACGCAGTATTTT.

In this sample, this clonotype turned up a few times. The gene calls are TRBV25-1 and TRBJ1-2, with a tentative D call TRBD1 (6 bases). Trimming pared 0 bases from V and 7 bases from J, leaving 15 bases between. The germline CDR1 and CDR2 sequences are MGHDK and SYGVNS. CDR3 size: 15 residues. CDR3 sequence: CASSEYTGWESGYTF. DNA of the CDR3: TGTGCCAGCAGTGAATATACAGGGTGGGAGAGTGGCTACACCTTC.

In its sample, this clonotype was seen a few times. The chain carries TRBV4-1 and TRBJ1-4, with 9 bases identical to TRBD1. J lost 6 bases, V lost 4 bases, and 6 bases had no gene match. The V gene's germline CDR1 is MGHRA and CDR2 YSYEKL. CDR3 length: 15 amino acids. The CDR3, as DNA: TGCGCCAGCAGCCCGGGACAGGGTGGTGATGAAAAACTGTTTTTT. Protein sequence: CASSPGQGGDEKLFF.

V usage is TRBV11-2 and J usage is TRBJ2-2; D possibly corresponds to TRBD2 (5 bases). This CDR3 has 14 residues. Per germline, CDR1 SGHAT and CDR2 FQNNGV. The V end was cut by 4 bases, the J end by 4 bases, with 10 bases between. CDR3 nucleotides: TGTGCCAGCAGCTCTCCCGAGGGCACCGGGGAGCTGTTTTTT. It specifies CASSSPEGTGELFF.

This clonotype appeared a few times. The CDR3 nucleotides are TGCGCCAGCAGGAGGGTGACAGGGGAGATCAGGGCATCACCCCTCCACTTT. Translation gives CASRRVTGEIRASPLHF. The chain is built from TRBV4-3 and TRBJ1-6, with 8 bases matching TRBD1. Losses at the gene ends were 6 bases for V and 10 bases for J; bases not matched to a gene: 17. The length of the CDR3 is 17 residues. CDR1 is LGHNA, CDR2 YSLEER, per germline.